This T cell receptor beta chain was captured by sequencing in a study of T cell changes during pregnancy in multiple sclerosis. V lost 4 bases and J lost 5, with 8 bases in between. The CDR3 covers 12 residues. Germline lookup yields CDR1 SQVTM and CDR2 ANQGSEA. Clones were sequenced by immunoSEQ multiplex PCR, and TCRdb holds only the in-frame ones, with some missing. The sample shows 30,000 or so clones, 91% of them seen only once. V usage is TRBV29-1 and J usage is TRBJ2-2; possible D gene TRBD1, 6 bases. The sequence was obtained from a female donor in good health, enrolled as a control in a pregnancy study. Sequencing used CD8+ T cells from peripheral blood mononuclear cells, obtained in the second trimester of pregnancy. The CDR3 protein is CSVVTGTGELFF. The CDR3 bases are TGCAGCGTTGTTACAGGGACCGGGGAGCTGTTTTTT.